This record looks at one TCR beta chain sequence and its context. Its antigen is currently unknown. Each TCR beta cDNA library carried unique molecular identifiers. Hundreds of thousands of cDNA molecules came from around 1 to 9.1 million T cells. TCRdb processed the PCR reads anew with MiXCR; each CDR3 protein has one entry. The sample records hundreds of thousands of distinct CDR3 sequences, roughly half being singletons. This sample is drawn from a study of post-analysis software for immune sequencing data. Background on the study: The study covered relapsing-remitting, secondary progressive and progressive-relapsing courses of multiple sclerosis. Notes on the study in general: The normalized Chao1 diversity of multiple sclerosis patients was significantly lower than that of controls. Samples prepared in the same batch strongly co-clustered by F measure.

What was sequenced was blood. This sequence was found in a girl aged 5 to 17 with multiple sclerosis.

The CDR3 coding sequence is TGCGCCAGCAGCTTATATACCACCTACGAGCAGTACTTC. Amino acid sequence: CASSLYTTYEQYF. This rearrangement joins TRBV5-1 to TRBJ2-7; D ambiguous. The CDR3 consists of 13 residues. Germline V CDR1 and CDR2: SGHRS, YFSETQ. V lost 2 bases, J lost 2 bases, and 8 bases lay in between.